This T cell receptor beta chain was retrieved from a study of control samples from healthy donors and cancer patients. Assay used: immunoSEQ multiplex PCR; TCRdb lists only in-frame clones, some missing. In the table there are 150,000 or so clones, approximately 90% of which are singletons. With V trimmed by 6 bases and J by 7 bases, 4 bases remained unmatched. CDR3 length equals 13 residues. The sample taken for sequencing was blood. The chain has TRBV12-3 or TRBV12-4 and TRBJ1-2; TRBD1 matches at 11 bases. The clonotype was recovered from a woman in her 30s in good health. The CDR3 is CASRLGQGVGYTF. The CDR3 bases are TGTGCCAGCAGGCTGGGACAGGGGGTTGGCTACACCTTC.